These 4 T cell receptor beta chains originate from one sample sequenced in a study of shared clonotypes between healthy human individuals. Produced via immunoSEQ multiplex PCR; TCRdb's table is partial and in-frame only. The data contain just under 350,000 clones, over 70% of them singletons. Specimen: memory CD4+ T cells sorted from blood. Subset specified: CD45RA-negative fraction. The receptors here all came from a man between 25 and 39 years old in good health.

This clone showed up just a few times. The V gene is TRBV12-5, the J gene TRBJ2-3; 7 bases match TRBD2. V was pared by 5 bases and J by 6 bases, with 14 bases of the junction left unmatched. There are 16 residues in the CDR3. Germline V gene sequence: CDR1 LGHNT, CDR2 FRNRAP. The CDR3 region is CASGKGLRENGDTQYF. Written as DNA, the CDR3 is TGTGCTAGTGGTAAGGGACTACGAGAGAATGGGGATACGCAGTATTTT.

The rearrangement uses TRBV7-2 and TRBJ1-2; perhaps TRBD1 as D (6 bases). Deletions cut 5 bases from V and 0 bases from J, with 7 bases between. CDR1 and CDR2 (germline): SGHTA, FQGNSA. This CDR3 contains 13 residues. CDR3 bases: TGTGCCAGCAGCAGACAGGCTAACTATGGCTACACCTTC. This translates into CASSRQANYGYTF.

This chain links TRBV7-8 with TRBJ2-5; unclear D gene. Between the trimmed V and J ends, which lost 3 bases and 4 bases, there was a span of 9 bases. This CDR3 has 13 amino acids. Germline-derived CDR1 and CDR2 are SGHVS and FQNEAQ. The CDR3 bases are TGTGCCAGCAGCTTTGGCTTTCGAGAGACCCAGTACTTC. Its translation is CASSFGFRETQYF.

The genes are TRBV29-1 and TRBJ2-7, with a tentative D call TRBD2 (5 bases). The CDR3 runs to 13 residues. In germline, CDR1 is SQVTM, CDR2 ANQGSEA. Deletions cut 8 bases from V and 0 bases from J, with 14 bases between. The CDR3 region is CSFARAPSYEQYF. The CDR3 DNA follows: TGCAGCTTCGCGAGGGCCCCCTCCTACGAGCAGTACTTC.